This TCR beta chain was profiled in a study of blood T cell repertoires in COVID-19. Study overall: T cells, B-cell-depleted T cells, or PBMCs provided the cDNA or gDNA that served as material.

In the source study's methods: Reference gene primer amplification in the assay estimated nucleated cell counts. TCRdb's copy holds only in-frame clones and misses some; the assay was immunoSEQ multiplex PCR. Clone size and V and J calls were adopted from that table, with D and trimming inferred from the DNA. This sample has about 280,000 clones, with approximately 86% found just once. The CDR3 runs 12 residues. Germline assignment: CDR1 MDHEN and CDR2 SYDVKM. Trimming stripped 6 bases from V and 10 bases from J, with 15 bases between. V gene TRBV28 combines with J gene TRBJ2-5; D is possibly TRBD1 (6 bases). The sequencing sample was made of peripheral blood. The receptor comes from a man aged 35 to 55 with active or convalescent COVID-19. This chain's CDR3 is CASSRGQKGQYF. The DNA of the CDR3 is TGTGCCAGCAGCCGTGGACAGAAAGGCCAGTACTTC.